Listed here are 18 T cell receptor beta chains from one sample, sequenced in a study of blood T cells in healthy people across ages. Through a sample-barcoded 5' primer and a J-beta primer mix, a second PCR was run for roughly 6 to 12 cycles. TCRdb re-analysed the 5' RACE reads in MiXCR, keeping a single row per CDR3 protein. The data hold approximately 600,000 distinct CDR3 sequences, with under 70% observed a single time. Specimen: blood. These receptors were obtained from a man between 60 and 70 years old in good health.

This chain connects TRBV7-9 to TRBJ2-4; D is unclear. With 2 bases removed from V and 0 bases from J, the gap between germline ends came to 14 bases. There are 17 residues in the CDR3. The V gene's germline CDR1 is SEHNR and CDR2 FQNEAQ (reference sequence). CDR3 sequence reads: CASSLKSRSLAKNIQYF. The CDR3 nucleotides are TGTGCCAGCAGCTTAAAGTCCCGCTCTCTAGCCAAAAACATTCAGTACTTC. Full variable domain (outside the CDR3, taken from reference TRBV7-9 and TRBJ2-4): DTGVSQNPRHKITKRGQNVTFRCDPISEHNRLYWYRQTLGQGPEFLTYFQNEAQLEKSRLLSDRFSAERPKGSFSTLEIQRTEQGDSAMYLCASSLKSRSLAKNIQYFGAGTRLSVL.

This chain connects TRBV7-2 to TRBJ2-5; 11 bases align to TRBD2. In germline, CDR1 is SGHTA, CDR2 FQGNSA. Trimming cost V 1 base and J 6 bases; bases outside gene matches: 1. The CDR3 runs 14 residues. The CDR3 bases are TGTGCCAGCAGCTTAGGGACTAGCGGGCAGACCCAGTACTTC. Amino acid sequence: CASSLGTSGQTQYF.

The chain joins TRBV7-2 to TRBJ2-2, with 8 bases lining up with TRBD2. Per germline, CDR1 SGHTA and CDR2 FQGNSA. The length of the CDR3 is 16 residues. The V and J ends lost 3 bases and 1 base, in that order; junction bases with no gene match: 4. The CDR3 loop is CASSFWLAGNTGELFF. CDR3 bases: TGTGCCAGCAGCTTTTGGCTAGCGGGGAACACCGGGGAGCTGTTTTTT.

Of note for this clonotype: The junction departs from germline at one end; a sequencing error may be responsible. The rearrangement links TRBV28 to TRBJ2-3; D gene ambiguous. Germline CDR1 and CDR2: MDHEN and SYDVKM. The CDR3 has 12 residues. The CDR3 loop reads CASSQTADTQSF. The CDR3 DNA reads as TGTGCCAGCAGTCAAACCGCAGATACGCAGTCTTTT.

This clonotype was observed a single time. The chain employs TRBV2 and TRBJ2-5, with D uncertain. This CDR3 has 14 residues. The V gene lost 6 bases and the J gene lost 11 bases, with 22 bases spanning the gap. CDR1 and CDR2 (germline): SNHLY, FYNNEI. The CDR3 DNA reads as TGTGCCAGCAGCGCCACCTACTTGTACAATGAGCAGTACTTC. This encodes CASSATYLYNEQYF.

This clonotype was seen only a few times. The chain uses TRBV4-1 and TRBJ2-3, with TRBD1 matching over 9 bases. Germline CDR1 MGHRA, CDR2 YSYEKL. The CDR3 length is 15 residues. V trimming: 4 bases; J trimming: 7 bases; junction bases outside the gene matches: 9. The CDR3 nucleotides are TGCGCCAGCAGCCTCGGGACAGGGCCTCAATATACGCAGTATTTT. Translating gives CASSLGTGPQYTQYF.

This clonotype showed up just a few times. The rearrangement links TRBV5-1 to TRBJ2-6, with 8 bases fitting TRBD2. CDR3 size: 19 residues. Germline lookup yields CDR1 SGHRS and CDR2 YFSETQ. The ends lost 2 bases at V and 0 bases at J; junction bases unmatched: 10. The chain's CDR3 is CASSFRGGRPISGANVLTF. CDR3 coding DNA: TGCGCCAGCAGCTTCCGCGGGGGGCGCCCCATCTCTGGGGCCAACGTCCTGACTTTC.

In its sample, this clonotype was seen once. Sequence at one end of the junction differs from germline and may be a read error. CDR3 DNA sequence: TGTGCCGGCAGCTTATTGGGTAATGAGCAGTACTTC. Translated, it gives CAGSLLGNEQYF. This rearrangement joins TRBV11-3 to TRBJ2-7; D gene uncertain. The germline V gene has CDR1 SGHNT and CDR2 YENEEA. The CDR3 is 12 residues long.

This chain links TRBV7-2 with TRBJ1-2; 10 nucleotides agree with TRBD1. There are 15 residues in the CDR3. Germline CDR1 SGHTA, CDR2 FQGNSA. V was pared by 0 bases and J by 4 bases, with 2 bases of the junction left unmatched. CDR3 sequence: CASSLAWDRGYGYTF. CDR3 in DNA: TGTGCCAGCAGCTTAGCGTGGGACAGGGGCTATGGCTACACCTTC. The entire variable domain, with the rest obtained from reference TRBV7-2 and TRBJ1-2, is as follows: GAGVSQSPSNKVTEKGKDVELRCDPISGHTALYWYRQSLGQGLEFLIYFQGNSAPDKSGLPSDRFSAERTGGSVSTLTIQRTQQEDSAVYLCASSLAWDRGYGYTFGSGTRLTVV.

The chain couples TRBV12-3 or TRBV12-4 to TRBJ1-2, with a possible D match to TRBD1 (5 bases). Deletions cut 6 bases from V and 5 bases from J, with 13 bases between. CDR3 length: 13 amino acids. CDR3 coding DNA: TGTGCCAGCAGCGAAACCGGGACGTATGGCTACACCTTC. It encodes CASSETGTYGYTF.

This clonotype was found many times. The rearrangement joins TRBV2 to TRBJ2-1; 16 bases align to TRBD2. The germline V gene has CDR1 SNHLY and CDR2 FYNNEI. After removal of 6 bases from V and 0 bases from J, the junction contained 5 bases not matched to a gene. This CDR3 spans 18 amino acids. The CDR3 DNA reads as TGTGCCAGCAGACCGGGACTAGCGGGGGGGAGCTCCTACAATGAGCAGTTCTTC. It translates to CASRPGLAGGSSYNEQFF.

This clonotype came up a few times. This chain uses TRBV6-6 with TRBJ2-5; TRBD1 is a possible D gene (5 bases). Looked up from germline, CDR1 is MNHNY and CDR2 is SVGAGI (reference sequence). CDR3 length equals 14 residues. V lost 2 bases and J 1 base, leaving 8 bases between the germline ends. The CDR3 sequence: CASSYGAVQETQYF. CDR3 nucleotide sequence: TGTGCCAGCAGTTACGGGGCAGTCCAAGAGACCCAGTACTTC.

V is TRBV5-1 and J is TRBJ2-3; 13 bases are a match to TRBD2. The CDR3 runs 16 residues. Germline V gives CDR1 SGHRS, CDR2 YFSETQ. V lost 4 bases and J lost 4; bases outside the gene matches: 6. The CDR3 loop reads CASSLGLAGFSDTQYF. In DNA form, the CDR3 reads TGCGCCAGCAGCCTGGGACTAGCGGGATTCTCAGATACGCAGTATTTT.

This clonotype was counted a few times. This chain uses TRBV2 with TRBJ2-7; D possibly matches TRBD1 or TRBD2 (5 bases each). The V gene's germline CDR1 is SNHLY and CDR2 FYNNEI. The CDR3 spans 12 residues. The CDR3 loop is CAEGQGNYEQYF. CDR3 nucleotides: TGTGCTGAGGGGCAGGGCAACTACGAGCAGTACTTC.

There are many counts of this clonotype. This sequence joins TRBV6-5 and TRBJ2-7; D is perhaps TRBD1 (6 bases). CDR1 and CDR2 (germline): MNHEY, SVGAGI. V lost 5 bases and J lost 5, with 7 bases in between. The CDR3 has 11 amino acids. The CDR3 region is CASSEGDEQYF. For the CDR3, the DNA is TGTGCCAGCAGTGAGGGGGACGAGCAGTACTTC.

This clonotype was recorded once. V and J are TRBV5-4 and TRBJ2-5, with 9 bases matching TRBD2. From germline, CDR1 is SGHNT and CDR2 YYREEE (reference sequence). The V gene end was trimmed by 4 bases and the J gene end by 3 bases; junction bases not matched to a gene: 13. The CDR3 totals 17 residues. The CDR3 bases are TGTGCCAGCAGCGCGGGGGGAGCGGGGGGCCTAAAAGAGACCCAGTACTTC. Protein sequence: CASSAGGAGGLKETQYF.

The chain recombines TRBV7-2 with TRBJ1-4; TRBD1 agrees at 10 bases. The CDR3 loop spans 16 amino acids. J lost 5 bases, V lost 3 bases, and 6 bases had no gene match. CDR1 and CDR2 from the germline V gene are SGHTA and FQGNSA. CDR3 amino acids: CASSFPTGGLNEKLFF. The CDR3 DNA sequence: TGTGCCAGCAGCTTCCCGACAGGGGGCCTCAATGAAAAACTGTTTTTT.

Only a few counts were recorded for this clonotype. CDR3 in amino acids: CASSYSGTSGALRAYEQYF. In DNA, the CDR3 is TGTGCCAGCAGTTACTCCGGGACTAGCGGGGCCCTAAGAGCTTACGAGCAGTACTTC. The chain joins TRBV6-5 to TRBJ2-7; 13 nucleotides agree with TRBD2. V lost 0 bases and J lost 4; bases outside the gene matches: 12. Germline V CDR1 and CDR2: MNHEY, SVGAGI. The CDR3 loop spans 19 amino acids.